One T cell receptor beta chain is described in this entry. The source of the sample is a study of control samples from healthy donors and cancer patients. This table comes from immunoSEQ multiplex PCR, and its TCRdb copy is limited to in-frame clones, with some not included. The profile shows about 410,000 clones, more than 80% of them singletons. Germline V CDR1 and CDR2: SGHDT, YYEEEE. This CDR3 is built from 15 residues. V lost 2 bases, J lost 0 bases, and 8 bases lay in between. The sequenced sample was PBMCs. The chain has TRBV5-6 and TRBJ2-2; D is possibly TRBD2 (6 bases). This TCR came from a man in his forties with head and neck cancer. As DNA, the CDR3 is TGTGCCAGCAGCTTCGGGACTTCGAACACCGGGGAGCTGTTTTTT. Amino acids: CASSFGTSNTGELFF.